The rows below give T cell receptor beta chains drawn from one sample of a study of T cell responses to AZD1222 COVID-19 vaccine. Generated by immunoSEQ multiplex PCR, the TCRdb table keeps only in-frame clones and is missing some. In the table there are some 120,000 clones, 87% of which are singletons. The sample consisted of peripheral blood, taken on day 0 of AZD1222 vaccination. The origin of the receptors is an adult in good health. The CDR3 runs from the conserved cysteine through the conserved F or W. A D gene is named only where the DNA matches it firmly. Rows may omit the clone size; those that give it use once, few, many or a size class.

V gene	D gene	J gene	clone size	CDR3 DNA	CDR3 protein
TRBV4-1	NA	TRBJ2-7	NA	TGCGCCAGCAGCCAAGCCGACCTTGGCCAAACCTACGAGCAGTACTTC	CASSQADLGQTYEQYF
TRBV19	TRBD2	TRBJ2-7	NA	TGTGCCAGTAGTATTTCTGCTAGCGGGTCCTCGGGGCAGTACTTC	CASSISASGSSGQYF
TRBV7-9	NA	TRBJ1-1	NA	TGTGCCAGCAGCGTGGGGACGGCGAACACTGAAGCTTTCTTT	CASSVGTANTEAFF
TRBV3-1/TRBV3-2	NA	TRBJ1-2	NA	TGTGCCAGCAGCCAAGATTGGAGTATTGGTGGCTACACCTTC	CASSQDWSIGGYTF
TRBV7-3	TRBD2	TRBJ2-1	once	TGTGCCAGCAGCGCACTAGCGGGGGGTGCCAATGAGCAGTTCTTC	CASSALAGGANEQFF
TRBV2	TRBD1	TRBJ1-6	NA	TGTGCCAGCAGACCGGGACAGTATAATTCACCCCTCCACTTT	CASRPGQYNSPLHF
TRBV6-2/TRBV6-3	NA	TRBJ2-2	NA	TGTGCCAGCAGTTACTCGACTACCAAGTATACCGGGGAGCTGTTTTTT	CASSYSTTKYTGELFF
TRBV28	NA	TRBJ1-2	NA	TGTGCCAGCAACCTAGGGACCGGGACATATAACTATGGCTACACCTTC	CASNLGTGTYNYGYTF
TRBV7-8	NA	TRBJ2-6	NA	TGTGCCAGCAGCCCTCGGCGTATATCTGGGGCCAACGTCCTGACTTTC	CASSPRRISGANVLTF
TRBV19	NA	TRBJ1-3	NA	TGTGCCAGTAGTCTTGGAAACACCATATATTTT	CASSLGNTIYF
TRBV4-3	NA	TRBJ1-2	NA	TGCGCCAGCAGCCAAGATCGGGAGGGATACGGTTATGGCTACACCTTC	CASSQDREGYGYGYTF
TRBV6-5	NA	TRBJ2-7	NA	TGTGCCAGCATGGGGGACGAGGATGAGCAGTACTTC	CASMGDEDEQYF
TRBV30	NA	TRBJ1-1	NA	TGTGCCTGGAGTCTGATGGGGGCGAACACTGAAGCTTTCTTT	CAWSLMGANTEAFF
TRBV6-2/TRBV6-3	NA	TRBJ2-6	NA	TGTGCCAGCAGTTACCAGAGGGCTGGGGCCAACGTCCTGACTTTC	CASSYQRAGANVLTF
TRBV4-3	TRBD1	TRBJ1-1	NA	TGCGCCAGCAGCCAAGATCTAGGGGGCAGGTACACTGAAGCTTTCTTT	CASSQDLGGRYTEAFF
TRBV19	NA	TRBJ1-1	NA	TGTGCCAGTACCCCGAGCAGGGTGAAAAGTGAAGCTTTCTTT	CASTPSRVKSEAFF
TRBV7-9	NA	TRBJ1-1	NA	TGTGCCAGTCAGGCGGACCCTAGTTGGCTCAACACTGAAGCTTTCTTT	CASQADPSWLNTEAFF
TRBV6-5	NA	TRBJ2-7	NA	TGTGCCAGCTCGATCGGGGCATACGAGCAGTACTTC	CASSIGAYEQYF